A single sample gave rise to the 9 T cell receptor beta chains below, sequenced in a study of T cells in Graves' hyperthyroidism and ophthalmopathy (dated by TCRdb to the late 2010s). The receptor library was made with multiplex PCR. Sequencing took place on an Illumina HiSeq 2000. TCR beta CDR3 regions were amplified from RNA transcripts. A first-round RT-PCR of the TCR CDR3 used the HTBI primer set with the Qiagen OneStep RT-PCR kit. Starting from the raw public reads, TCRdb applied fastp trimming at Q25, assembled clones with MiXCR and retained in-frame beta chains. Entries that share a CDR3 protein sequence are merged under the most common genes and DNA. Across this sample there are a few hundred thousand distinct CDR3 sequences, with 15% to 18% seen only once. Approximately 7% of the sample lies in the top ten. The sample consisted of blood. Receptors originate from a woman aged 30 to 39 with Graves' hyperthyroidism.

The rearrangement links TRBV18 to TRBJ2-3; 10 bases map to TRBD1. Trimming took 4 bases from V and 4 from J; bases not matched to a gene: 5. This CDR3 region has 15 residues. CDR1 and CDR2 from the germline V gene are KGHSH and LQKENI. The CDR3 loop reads CASSRPGQGPDTQYF. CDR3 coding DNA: TGTGCCAGCTCACGCCCGGGACAGGGGCCAGATACGCAGTATTTT. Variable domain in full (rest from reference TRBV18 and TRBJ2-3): NAGVMQNPRHLVRRRGQEARLRCSPMKGHSHVYWYRQLPEEGLKFMVYLQKENIIDESGMPKERFSAEFPKEGPSILRIQQVVRGDSAAYFCASSRPGQGPDTQYFGPGTRLTVL.

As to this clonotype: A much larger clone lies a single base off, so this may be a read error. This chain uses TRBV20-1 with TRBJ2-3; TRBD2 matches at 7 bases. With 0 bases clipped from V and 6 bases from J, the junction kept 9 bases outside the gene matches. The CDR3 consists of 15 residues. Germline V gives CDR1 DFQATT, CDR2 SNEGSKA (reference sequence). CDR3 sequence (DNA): TGCAGTGCTAGAGACTTCCTAGCGGTAGACGATACGCAGTATTTT. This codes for CSARDFLAVDDTQYF.

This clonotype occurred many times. CDR3: CSANTGQEYQETQYF. The CDR3 DNA sequence: TGCAGTGCAAACACAGGGCAGGAGTACCAAGAGACCCAGTACTTC. The J gene is TRBJ2-5, the V gene TRBV20-1, with D possibly TRBD1 on 6 matching bases. In germline, CDR1 is DFQATT, CDR2 SNEGSKA (reference sequence). Trimming pared 6 bases from V and 0 bases from J, leaving 17 bases between. The CDR3 covers 15 residues.

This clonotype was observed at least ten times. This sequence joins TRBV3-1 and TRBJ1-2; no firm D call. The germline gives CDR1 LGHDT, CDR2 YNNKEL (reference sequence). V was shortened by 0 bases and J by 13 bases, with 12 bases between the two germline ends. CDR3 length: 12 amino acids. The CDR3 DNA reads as TGTGCCAGCAGCCAAGATCTTGCGGCCTGCACCTTC. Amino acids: CASSQDLAACTF.

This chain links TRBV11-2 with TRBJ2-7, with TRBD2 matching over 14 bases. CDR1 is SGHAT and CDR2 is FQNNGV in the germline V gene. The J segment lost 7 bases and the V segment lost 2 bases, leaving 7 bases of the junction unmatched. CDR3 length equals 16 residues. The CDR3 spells CASSLSKGLAGVEQYF. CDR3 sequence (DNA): TGTGCCAGCAGCTTATCTAAGGGACTAGCGGGAGTGGAGCAGTACTTC.

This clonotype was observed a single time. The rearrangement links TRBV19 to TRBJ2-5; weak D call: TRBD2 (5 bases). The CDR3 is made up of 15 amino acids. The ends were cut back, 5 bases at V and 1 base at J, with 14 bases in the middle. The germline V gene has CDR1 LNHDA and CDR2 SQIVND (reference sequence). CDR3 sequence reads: CASSAVLAPQETQYF. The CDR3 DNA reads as TGTGCCAGTAGTGCGGTCTTAGCGCCCCAAGAGACCCAGTACTTC.

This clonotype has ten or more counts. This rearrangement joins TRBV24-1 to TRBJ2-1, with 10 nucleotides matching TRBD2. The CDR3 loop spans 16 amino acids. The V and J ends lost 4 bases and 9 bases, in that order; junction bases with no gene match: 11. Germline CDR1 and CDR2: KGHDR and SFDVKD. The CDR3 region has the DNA TGTGCCACCAGTGAGCGCCGGGCTAGCGGGAGTCGTGAGCAGTTCTTC. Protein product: CATSERRASGSREQFF.

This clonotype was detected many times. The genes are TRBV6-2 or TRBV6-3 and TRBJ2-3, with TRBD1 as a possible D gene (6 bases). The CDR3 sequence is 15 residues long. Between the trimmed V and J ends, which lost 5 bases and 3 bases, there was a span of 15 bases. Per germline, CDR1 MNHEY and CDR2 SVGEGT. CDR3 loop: CASSRDTVVTDTQYF. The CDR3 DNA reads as TGTGCCAGCAGTCGGGACACCGTTGTTACAGATACGCAGTATTTT.

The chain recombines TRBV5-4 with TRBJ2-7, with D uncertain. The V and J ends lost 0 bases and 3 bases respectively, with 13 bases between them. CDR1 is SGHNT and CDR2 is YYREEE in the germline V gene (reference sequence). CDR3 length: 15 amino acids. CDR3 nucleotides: TGTGCCAGCAGCTTGGAGCAGGTTAGTTTCTACGAGCAGTACTTC. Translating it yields CASSLEQVSFYEQYF.